A selection of T cell receptor beta chains follows, all from one sample in a study of T cell changes during pregnancy in multiple sclerosis. Produced via immunoSEQ multiplex PCR; TCRdb's table is partial and in-frame only. This sample has 70,000 to 95,000 clones; around nine tenths occur once, and the top ten carry 0.45% to 0.55%. Here the sequenced sample was CD4+ T cells from peripheral blood mononuclear cells, taken in the second trimester of pregnancy. All receptors come from a female donor with multiple sclerosis, enrolled in a pregnancy study. Both conserved end residues are part of each CDR3. Each record gives: J gene, D gene, clone size, V gene, CDR3 protein, CDR3 DNA. A D gene is named only where the DNA matches it firmly. Rows may omit the clone size; those that give it use once, few, many or a size class.

j_gene: TRBJ1-3; d_gene: NA; abundance: NA; v_gene: TRBV5-1; CDR3aa: CASNRGDSGNTIYF; CDR3nt: TGCGCCAGCAACCGGGGTGACTCTGGAAACACCATATATTTT
j_gene: TRBJ2-1; d_gene: TRBD1; abundance: once; v_gene: TRBV7-3; CDR3aa: CASSKDRGQDEQFF; CDR3nt: TGTGCCAGCAGTAAAGACAGGGGGCAAGATGAGCAGTTCTTC
j_gene: TRBJ2-7; d_gene: TRBD1; abundance: NA; v_gene: TRBV4-3; CDR3aa: CASRDRDRLDEQYF; CDR3nt: TGCGCCAGCAGGGACCGGGACAGGCTGGACGAGCAGTACTTC
j_gene: TRBJ1-1; d_gene: NA; abundance: NA; v_gene: TRBV9; CDR3aa: CASSGGRHSGTEAFF; CDR3nt: TGTGCCAGCAGCGGCGGGCGTCACTCGGGGACTGAAGCTTTCTTT
j_gene: TRBJ2-1; d_gene: NA; abundance: NA; v_gene: TRBV18; CDR3aa: CASSPSSGDDEQFF; CDR3nt: TGTGCCAGCTCACCTTCCTCGGGGGATGATGAGCAGTTCTTC
j_gene: TRBJ1-2; d_gene: TRBD1; abundance: NA; v_gene: TRBV5-1; CDR3aa: CASSRDRGRVFDIDGYTF; CDR3nt: TGCGCCAGCAGCCGGGACAGGGGGCGCGTATTCGACATAGATGGCTACACCTTC
j_gene: TRBJ1-5; d_gene: NA; abundance: NA; v_gene: TRBV7-9; CDR3aa: CASSLQENQPQHF; CDR3nt: TGTGCCAGCAGCCTACAGGAGAACCAGCCCCAGCATTTT
j_gene: TRBJ2-7; d_gene: NA; abundance: NA; v_gene: TRBV30; CDR3aa: CAWSVSGSPAEQYF; CDR3nt: TGTGCCTGGAGTGTATCAGGGTCCCCCGCCGAGCAGTACTTC
j_gene: TRBJ1-2; d_gene: TRBD1; abundance: NA; v_gene: TRBV6-1; CDR3aa: CASSEGDRMRGHGYTF; CDR3nt: TGTGCCAGCAGTGAAGGGGACAGGATGAGAGGTCACGGCTACACCTTC
j_gene: TRBJ2-7; d_gene: NA; abundance: NA; v_gene: TRBV11-3; CDR3aa: CASSYYRAYEQYF; CDR3nt: TGTGCCAGCAGCTATTACAGGGCCTACGAGCAGTACTTC
j_gene: TRBJ1-5; d_gene: NA; abundance: NA; v_gene: TRBV7-9; CDR3aa: CASSQEGGPQHF; CDR3nt: TGTGCCAGCAGCCAGGAGGGTGGGCCCCAGCATTTT
j_gene: TRBJ2-7; d_gene: TRBD1; abundance: once; v_gene: TRBV28; CDR3aa: CASSLPGQGRGSYEQYF; CDR3nt: TGTGCCAGCAGTCTACCGGGACAGGGGAGAGGCTCCTACGAGCAGTACTTC
j_gene: TRBJ1-1; d_gene: TRBD1; abundance: NA; v_gene: TRBV2; CDR3aa: CASRGQGGLYF; CDR3nt: TGTGCCAGCAGGGGACAGGGCGGGCTTTACTTT
j_gene: TRBJ2-1; d_gene: TRBD2; abundance: NA; v_gene: TRBV5-1; CDR3aa: CASSFSIPTSGVRVNEQFF; CDR3nt: TGCGCCAGCAGCTTCTCCATCCCTACTAGCGGAGTTAGGGTCAATGAGCAGTTCTTC
j_gene: TRBJ1-4; d_gene: NA; abundance: NA; v_gene: TRBV19; CDR3aa: CASSGQKNNEKLFF; CDR3nt: TGTGCCAGTAGTGGACAGAAGAATAATGAAAAACTGTTTTTT
j_gene: TRBJ2-5; d_gene: TRBD2; abundance: NA; v_gene: TRBV10-3; CDR3aa: CAISGVGLAGSEETQYF; CDR3nt: TGTGCCATCAGTGGGGTTGGGCTAGCGGGATCGGAAGAGACCCAGTACTTC
j_gene: TRBJ2-5; d_gene: NA; abundance: NA; v_gene: TRBV28; CDR3aa: CASGAAQETQYF; CDR3nt: TGTGCCAGCGGGGCAGCACAAGAGACCCAGTACTTC
j_gene: TRBJ2-1; d_gene: TRBD2; abundance: NA; v_gene: TRBV11-2; CDR3aa: CASSSGLAINEQFF; CDR3nt: TGTGCCAGCAGCTCGGGACTAGCAATAAATGAGCAGTTCTTC
j_gene: TRBJ2-7; d_gene: NA; abundance: few; v_gene: TRBV14; CDR3aa: CASSSGAHHEQYF; CDR3nt: TGTGCCAGCAGTTCAGGGGCCCATCACGAGCAGTACTTC
j_gene: TRBJ2-5; d_gene: TRBD2; abundance: NA; v_gene: TRBV11-2; CDR3aa: CASSPSWAAGGETQYF; CDR3nt: TGTGCCAGCAGCCCCTCCTGGGCAGCGGGAGGGGAGACCCAGTACTTC
j_gene: TRBJ2-5; d_gene: NA; abundance: NA; v_gene: TRBV6-1; CDR3aa: CASNPGHQEETQYF; CDR3nt: TGTGCCAGCAACCCGGGACACCAGGAAGAGACCCAGTACTTC
j_gene: TRBJ1-1; d_gene: NA; abundance: NA; v_gene: TRBV20-1; CDR3aa: CSASLGREAFF; CDR3nt: TGCAGTGCTAGTCTGGGCAGAGAAGCTTTCTTT
j_gene: TRBJ1-4; d_gene: NA; abundance: NA; v_gene: TRBV23-1; CDR3aa: CARGSNLEKLFF; CDR3nt: TGCGCCAGGGGGAGCAACCTTGAAAAACTGTTTTTT
j_gene: TRBJ2-2; d_gene: TRBD2; abundance: NA; v_gene: TRBV18; CDR3aa: CASSRRTSGGANTGELFF; CDR3nt: TGTGCCAGCTCACGCCGGACTAGCGGGGGCGCGAACACCGGGGAGCTGTTTTTT
j_gene: TRBJ2-2; d_gene: TRBD2; abundance: NA; v_gene: TRBV10-3; CDR3aa: CAISDSTSGYTGELFF; CDR3nt: TGTGCCATCAGTGATTCGACTAGCGGGTACACCGGGGAGCTGTTTTTT
j_gene: TRBJ2-1; d_gene: TRBD1; abundance: NA; v_gene: TRBV5-1; CDR3aa: CASSRQREGADYNEQFF; CDR3nt: TGCGCCAGCAGCCGACAACGAGAGGGGGCCGACTACAATGAGCAGTTCTTC
j_gene: TRBJ1-2; d_gene: NA; abundance: NA; v_gene: TRBV6-6; CDR3aa: CASRPQGQANYGYTF; CDR3nt: TGTGCCAGCAGGCCACAGGGACAAGCTAACTATGGCTACACCTTC
j_gene: TRBJ1-4; d_gene: TRBD1; abundance: NA; v_gene: TRBV7-2; CDR3aa: CASSPTGERGNEKLFF; CDR3nt: TGTGCCAGCAGCCCCACAGGGGAGAGGGGTAATGAAAAACTGTTTTTT
j_gene: TRBJ2-1; d_gene: TRBD2; abundance: NA; v_gene: TRBV7-3; CDR3aa: CASSLTGRGASSYNEQFF; CDR3nt: TGTGCCAGCAGCTTAACAGGGCGGGGGGCAAGCTCCTACAATGAGCAGTTCTTC
j_gene: TRBJ2-3; d_gene: NA; abundance: NA; v_gene: TRBV6-6; CDR3aa: CASSWAGARHTQYF; CDR3nt: TGTGCCAGCAGTTGGGCGGGGGCCCGGCATACGCAGTATTTT
j_gene: TRBJ2-1; d_gene: TRBD2; abundance: NA; v_gene: TRBV30; CDR3aa: CAWSGTSSYNEQFF; CDR3nt: TGTGCCTGGAGTGGGACTAGCTCCTACAATGAGCAGTTCTTC
j_gene: TRBJ2-5; d_gene: NA; abundance: once; v_gene: TRBV5-1; CDR3aa: CASSTYPEQETQYF; CDR3nt: TGCGCCAGCAGCACTTATCCGGAGCAAGAGACCCAGTACTTC
j_gene: TRBJ2-2; d_gene: NA; abundance: NA; v_gene: TRBV14; CDR3aa: CASRKYSNTGELFF; CDR3nt: TGTGCCAGCAGAAAGTACTCGAACACCGGGGAGCTGTTTTTT
j_gene: TRBJ1-2; d_gene: TRBD1; abundance: NA; v_gene: TRBV29-1; CDR3aa: CSVEIWQGDGYTF; CDR3nt: TGCAGCGTTGAAATTTGGCAGGGGGATGGCTACACCTTC
j_gene: TRBJ1-2; d_gene: NA; abundance: NA; v_gene: TRBV6-5; CDR3aa: CASSEKQNYGYTF; CDR3nt: TGTGCCAGCAGTGAAAAACAGAACTATGGCTACACCTTC
j_gene: TRBJ1-1; d_gene: NA; abundance: NA; v_gene: TRBV2; CDR3aa: CASSEESGGIAEAFF; CDR3nt: TGTGCCAGCAGTGAAGAGAGTGGGGGGATAGCTGAAGCTTTCTTT
j_gene: TRBJ2-7; d_gene: NA; abundance: NA; v_gene: TRBV30; CDR3aa: CAWNNAGRKHYEQYF; CDR3nt: TGTGCCTGGAATAACGCAGGGCGAAAACACTACGAGCAGTACTTC
j_gene: TRBJ2-1; d_gene: TRBD2; abundance: NA; v_gene: TRBV30; CDR3aa: CAWSPLAGPYNEQFF; CDR3nt: TGTGCCTGGAGTCCGCTAGCGGGCCCCTACAATGAGCAGTTCTTC
j_gene: TRBJ2-5; d_gene: TRBD2; abundance: few; v_gene: TRBV2; CDR3aa: CASKTGTSLETQYF; CDR3nt: TGTGCCAGCAAAACCGGGACTAGTTTGGAGACCCAGTACTTC
j_gene: TRBJ2-2; d_gene: TRBD2; abundance: NA; v_gene: TRBV5-1; CDR3aa: CASRSLAGGQNTGELFF; CDR3nt: TGCGCCAGCAGGTCGCTAGCGGGGGGACAGAACACCGGGGAGCTGTTTTTT
j_gene: TRBJ2-1; d_gene: TRBD2; abundance: NA; v_gene: TRBV6-4; CDR3aa: CASSEVGRASNEQFF; CDR3nt: TGTGCCAGCAGTGAAGTCGGGAGGGCCTCCAATGAGCAGTTCTTC
j_gene: TRBJ2-7; d_gene: TRBD2; abundance: few; v_gene: TRBV6-6; CDR3aa: CATQTSGKSYEQYF; CDR3nt: TGTGCCACCCAGACTAGCGGGAAAAGCTACGAGCAGTACTTC
j_gene: TRBJ1-1; d_gene: NA; abundance: once; v_gene: TRBV14; CDR3aa: CASSQGGQPNTEAFF; CDR3nt: TGTGCCAGCAGCCAAGGTGGGCAGCCGAACACTGAAGCTTTCTTT
j_gene: TRBJ1-3; d_gene: NA; abundance: NA; v_gene: TRBV30; CDR3aa: CAWRPSSSGNTIYF; CDR3nt: TGTGCCTGGAGACCCTCTAGTTCTGGAAACACCATATATTTT
j_gene: TRBJ1-2; d_gene: NA; abundance: NA; v_gene: TRBV29-1; CDR3aa: CSVDRVYGYTF; CDR3nt: TGCAGCGTTGACAGGGTCTATGGCTACACCTTC
j_gene: TRBJ1-1; d_gene: NA; abundance: NA; v_gene: TRBV19; CDR3aa: CASGPGPGRDTEAFF; CDR3nt: TGTGCCAGTGGACCGGGACCGGGGAGGGACACTGAAGCTTTCTTT
j_gene: TRBJ1-2; d_gene: NA; abundance: few; v_gene: TRBV29-1; CDR3aa: CSVETGYGYTF; CDR3nt: TGCAGCGTTGAGACAGGTTATGGCTACACCTTC
j_gene: TRBJ2-5; d_gene: TRBD1; abundance: NA; v_gene: TRBV5-1; CDR3aa: CASSSSTGGGQETQYF; CDR3nt: TGCGCCAGCAGCTCGTCGACAGGGGGCGGCCAAGAGACCCAGTACTTC
j_gene: TRBJ1-2; d_gene: NA; abundance: NA; v_gene: TRBV4-3; CDR3aa: CASSQELQIGYGYTF; CDR3nt: TGCGCCAGCAGCCAAGAATTACAGATCGGCTATGGCTACACCTTC
j_gene: TRBJ2-5; d_gene: NA; abundance: NA; v_gene: TRBV5-6; CDR3aa: CASSLVVTKSDQETQYF; CDR3nt: TGTGCCAGCAGCTTGGTCGTCACCAAGAGTGACCAAGAGACCCAGTACTTC
j_gene: TRBJ2-3; d_gene: TRBD2; abundance: NA; v_gene: TRBV28; CDR3aa: CASSFASGGHTDTQYF; CDR3nt: TGTGCCAGCAGTTTCGCTAGCGGGGGGCACACAGATACGCAGTATTTT
j_gene: TRBJ2-7; d_gene: TRBD2; abundance: NA; v_gene: TRBV30; CDR3aa: CAWSVSGGPYEQYF; CDR3nt: TGTGCCTGGAGTGTAAGCGGGGGGCCCTACGAGCAGTACTTC
j_gene: TRBJ2-1; d_gene: TRBD2; abundance: NA; v_gene: TRBV7-9; CDR3aa: CASSLFTSERDEQFF; CDR3nt: TGTGCCAGCAGCTTATTCACTAGCGAGAGGGATGAGCAGTTCTTC
j_gene: TRBJ2-7; d_gene: NA; abundance: NA; v_gene: TRBV14; CDR3aa: CASSQVNYEQYF; CDR3nt: TGTGCCAGCAGCCAAGTTAACTACGAGCAGTACTTC
j_gene: TRBJ2-3; d_gene: NA; abundance: few; v_gene: TRBV4-2; CDR3aa: CASSQDLRNTDTQYF; CDR3nt: TGTGCCAGCAGCCAAGATTTGCGGAACACAGATACGCAGTATTTT
j_gene: TRBJ1-1; d_gene: NA; abundance: NA; v_gene: TRBV5-4; CDR3aa: CASSLEQPNTEAFF; CDR3nt: TGTGCCAGCAGCTTGGAACAGCCGAACACTGAAGCTTTCTTT
j_gene: TRBJ2-3; d_gene: NA; abundance: NA; v_gene: TRBV6-5; CDR3aa: CASSYGSRSDTQYF; CDR3nt: TGTGCCAGCAGTTACGGGAGCAGATCAGATACGCAGTATTTT
j_gene: TRBJ2-2; d_gene: NA; abundance: NA; v_gene: TRBV19; CDR3aa: CASSMRVPGFVGTGELFF; CDR3nt: TGTGCCAGTAGTATGCGAGTGCCGGGATTCGTAGGCACCGGGGAGCTGTTTTTT
j_gene: TRBJ2-5; d_gene: TRBD1; abundance: NA; v_gene: TRBV5-1; CDR3aa: CASTDRDEETQYF; CDR3nt: TGCGCCAGCACGGACAGGGATGAGGAGACCCAGTACTTC